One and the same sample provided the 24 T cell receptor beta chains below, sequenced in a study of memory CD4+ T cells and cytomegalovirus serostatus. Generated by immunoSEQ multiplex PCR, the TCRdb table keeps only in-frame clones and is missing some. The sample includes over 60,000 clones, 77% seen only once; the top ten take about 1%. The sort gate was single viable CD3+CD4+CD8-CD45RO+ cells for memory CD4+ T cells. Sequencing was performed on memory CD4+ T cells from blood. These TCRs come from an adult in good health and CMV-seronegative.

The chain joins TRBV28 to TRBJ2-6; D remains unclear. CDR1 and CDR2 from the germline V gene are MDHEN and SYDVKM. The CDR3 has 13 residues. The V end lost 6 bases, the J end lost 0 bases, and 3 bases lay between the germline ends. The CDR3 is CASSVSGANVLTF. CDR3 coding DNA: TGTGCCAGCAGCGTCTCTGGGGCCAACGTCCTGACTTTC.

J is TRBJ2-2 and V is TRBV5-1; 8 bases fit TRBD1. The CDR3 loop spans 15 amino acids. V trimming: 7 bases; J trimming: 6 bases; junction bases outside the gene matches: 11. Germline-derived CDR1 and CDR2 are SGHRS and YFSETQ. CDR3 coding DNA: TGCGCCAGCGGAAGGACAGGGCGTATTTCCGGGGAGCTGTTTTTT. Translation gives CASGRTGRISGELFF.

The CDR3 spells CASSLIGGFSSYNEQFF. Written as DNA, the CDR3 is TGTGCCAGCAGTTTAATCGGTGGGTTTAGCTCCTACAATGAGCAGTTCTTC. V and J are TRBV27 and TRBJ2-1; no reliable D call. The V gene lost 2 bases and the J gene lost 0 bases, with 14 bases spanning the gap. The CDR3 loop spans 17 amino acids. Germline CDR1 and CDR2: MNHEY and SMNVEV (reference sequence).

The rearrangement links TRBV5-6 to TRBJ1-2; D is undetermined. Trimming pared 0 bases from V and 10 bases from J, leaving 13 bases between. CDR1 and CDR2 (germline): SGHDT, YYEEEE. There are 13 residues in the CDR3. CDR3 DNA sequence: TGTGCCAGCAGCTTGGCCCCCGGGTTAGTCTACACCTTC. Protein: CASSLAPGLVYTF. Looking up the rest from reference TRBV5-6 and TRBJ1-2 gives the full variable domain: DAGVTQSPTHLIKTRGQQVTLRCSPKSGHDTVSWYQQALGQGPQFIFQYYEEEERQRGNFPDRFSGHQFPNYSSELNVNALLLGDSALYLCASSLAPGLVYTFGSGTRLTVV.

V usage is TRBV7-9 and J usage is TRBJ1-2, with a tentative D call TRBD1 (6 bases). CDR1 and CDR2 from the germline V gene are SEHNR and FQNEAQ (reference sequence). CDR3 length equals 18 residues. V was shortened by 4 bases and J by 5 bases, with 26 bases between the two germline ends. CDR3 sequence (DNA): TGTGCCAGCAGCTCGACGCGGCGGGACAAGGGTTCAGGGTATGGCTACACCTTC. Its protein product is CASSSTRRDKGSGYGYTF.

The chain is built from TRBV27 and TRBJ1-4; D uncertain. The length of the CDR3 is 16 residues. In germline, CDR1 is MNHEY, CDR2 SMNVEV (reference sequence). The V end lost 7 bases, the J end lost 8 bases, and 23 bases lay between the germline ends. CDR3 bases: TGTGCCAGCACCCTCTGGGCCGGGTCGCAGGAAGAAAAACTGTTTTTT. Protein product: CASTLWAGSQEEKLFF.

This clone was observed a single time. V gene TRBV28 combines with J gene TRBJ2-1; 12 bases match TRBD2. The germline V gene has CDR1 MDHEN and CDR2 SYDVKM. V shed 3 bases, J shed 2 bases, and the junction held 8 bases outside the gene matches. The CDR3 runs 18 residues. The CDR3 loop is CASSFWLAGGKTYNEQFF. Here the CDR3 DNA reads TGTGCCAGCAGTTTTTGGCTAGCGGGAGGGAAGACCTACAATGAGCAGTTCTTC. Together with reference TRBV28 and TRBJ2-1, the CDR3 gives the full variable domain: DVKVTQSSRYLVKRTGEKVFLECVQDMDHENMFWYRQDPGLGLRLIYFSYDVKMKEKGDIPEGYSVSREKKERFSLILESASTNQTSMYLCASSFWLAGGKTYNEQFFGPGTRLTVL.

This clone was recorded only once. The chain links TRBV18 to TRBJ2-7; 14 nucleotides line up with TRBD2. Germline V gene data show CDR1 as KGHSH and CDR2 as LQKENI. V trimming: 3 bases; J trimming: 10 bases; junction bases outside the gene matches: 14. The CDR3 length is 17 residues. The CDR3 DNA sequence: TGTGCCAGCTCACCCCAACCCGGGACTAGCGGGAGAGAGGGACAGTACTTC. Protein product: CASSPQPGTSGREGQYF.

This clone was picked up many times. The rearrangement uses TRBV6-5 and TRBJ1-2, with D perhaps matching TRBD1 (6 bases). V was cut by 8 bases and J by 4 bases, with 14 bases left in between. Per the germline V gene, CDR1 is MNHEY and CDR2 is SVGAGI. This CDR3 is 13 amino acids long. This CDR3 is CASHRADLYGYTF. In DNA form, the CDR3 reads TGTGCCAGCCACAGGGCCGATCTCTATGGCTACACCTTC.

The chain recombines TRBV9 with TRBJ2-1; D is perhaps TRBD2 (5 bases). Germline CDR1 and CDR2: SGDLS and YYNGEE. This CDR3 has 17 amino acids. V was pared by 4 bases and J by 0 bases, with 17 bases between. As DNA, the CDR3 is TGTGCCAGCAGCCGCCCGTTGGAGGCCCTCTCCTACAATGAGCAGTTCTTC. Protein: CASSRPLEALSYNEQFF. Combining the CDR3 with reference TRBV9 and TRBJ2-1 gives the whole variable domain DSGVTQTPKHLITATGQRVTLRCSPRSGDLSVYWYQQSLDQGLQFLIQYYNGEERAKGNILERFSAQQFPDLHSELNLSSLELGDSALYFCASSRPLEALSYNEQFFGPGTRLTVL.

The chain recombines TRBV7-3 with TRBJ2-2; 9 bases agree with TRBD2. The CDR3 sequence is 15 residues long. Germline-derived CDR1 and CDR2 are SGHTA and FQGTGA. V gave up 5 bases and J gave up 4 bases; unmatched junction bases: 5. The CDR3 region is CASSISGSGTGELFF. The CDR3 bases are TGTGCCAGCAGCATTAGCGGGAGTGGCACCGGGGAGCTGTTTTTT.

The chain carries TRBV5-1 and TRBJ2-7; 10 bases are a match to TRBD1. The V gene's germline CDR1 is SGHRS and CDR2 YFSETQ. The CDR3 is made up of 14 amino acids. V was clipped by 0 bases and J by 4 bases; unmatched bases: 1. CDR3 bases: TGCGCCAGCAGCTTGGGGGACAGGGGATACGAGCAGTACTTC. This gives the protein CASSLGDRGYEQYF.

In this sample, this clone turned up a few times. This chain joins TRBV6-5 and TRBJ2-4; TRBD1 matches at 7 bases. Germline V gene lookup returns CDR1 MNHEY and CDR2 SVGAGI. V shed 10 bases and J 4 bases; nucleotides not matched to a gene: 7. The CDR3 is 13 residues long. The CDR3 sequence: CATRGSNKNIQYF. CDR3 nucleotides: TGTGCCACCAGGGGGAGCAATAAAAACATTCAGTACTTC.

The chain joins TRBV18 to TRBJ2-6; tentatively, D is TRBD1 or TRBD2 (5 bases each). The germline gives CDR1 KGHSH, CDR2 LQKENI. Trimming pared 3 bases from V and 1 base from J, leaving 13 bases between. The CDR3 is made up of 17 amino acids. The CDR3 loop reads CASSPVIGASGANVLTF. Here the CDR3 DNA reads TGTGCCAGCTCACCTGTGATCGGGGCGTCTGGGGCCAACGTCCTGACTTTC.

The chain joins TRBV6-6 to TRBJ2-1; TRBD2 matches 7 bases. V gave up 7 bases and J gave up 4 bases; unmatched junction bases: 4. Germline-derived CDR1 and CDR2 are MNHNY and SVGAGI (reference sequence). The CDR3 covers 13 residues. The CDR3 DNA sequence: TGTGCCAGCACCGGGACTACTTACAATGAGCAGTTCTTC. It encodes CASTGTTYNEQFF.

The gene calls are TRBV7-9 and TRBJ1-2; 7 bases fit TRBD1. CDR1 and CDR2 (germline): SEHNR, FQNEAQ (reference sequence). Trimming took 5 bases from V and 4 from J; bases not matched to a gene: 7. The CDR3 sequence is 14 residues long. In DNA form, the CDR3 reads TGTGCCAGCAGCGTCCGGGACAGCTTCTATGGCTACACCTTC. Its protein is CASSVRDSFYGYTF.

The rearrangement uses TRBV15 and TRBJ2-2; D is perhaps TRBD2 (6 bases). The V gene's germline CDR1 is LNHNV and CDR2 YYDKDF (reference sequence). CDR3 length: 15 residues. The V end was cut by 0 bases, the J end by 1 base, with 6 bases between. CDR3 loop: CATSRDGGNTGELFF. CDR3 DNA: TGTGCCACCAGCAGAGACGGGGGGAACACCGGGGAGCTGTTTTTT.

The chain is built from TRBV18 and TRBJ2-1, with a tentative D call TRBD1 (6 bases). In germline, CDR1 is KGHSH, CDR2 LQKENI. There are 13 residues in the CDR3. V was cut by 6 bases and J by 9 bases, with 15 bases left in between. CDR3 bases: TGTGCCAGCTCTTACTCGGACAGTCGTGAGCAGTTCTTC. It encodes CASSYSDSREQFF.

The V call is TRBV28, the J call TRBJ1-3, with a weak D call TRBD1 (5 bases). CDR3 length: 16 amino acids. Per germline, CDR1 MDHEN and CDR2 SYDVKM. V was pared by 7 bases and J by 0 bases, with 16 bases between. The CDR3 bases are TGTGCCAGCACCCCTATCAGGGACTTCTCTGGAAACACCATATATTTT. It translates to CASTPIRDFSGNTIYF.

The CDR3 DNA follows: TGTGCCAGCATCCAGGGGGGCGCGGGGAACTCCTACGAGCAGTACTTC. Its protein is CASIQGGAGNSYEQYF. This chain connects TRBV2 to TRBJ2-7, with D possibly matching TRBD1 (7 bases). Germline lookup yields CDR1 SNHLY and CDR2 FYNNEI. This CDR3 has 16 amino acids. The germline V and J ends were trimmed by 7 bases and 0 bases, with 19 bases remaining between them.

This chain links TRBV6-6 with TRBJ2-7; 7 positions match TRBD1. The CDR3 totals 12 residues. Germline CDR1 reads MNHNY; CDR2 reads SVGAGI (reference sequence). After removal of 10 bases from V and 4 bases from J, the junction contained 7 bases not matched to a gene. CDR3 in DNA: TGTGCCACCCGGGACAGCATATACGAGCAGTACTTC. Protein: CATRDSIYEQYF.

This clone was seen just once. The CDR3 nucleotides are TGTGCCAGCAGCCGCCCAACAGGGGGCAGGTACGAGCAGTACTTC. Amino acids: CASSRPTGGRYEQYF. The chain is built from TRBV7-2 and TRBJ2-7, with TRBD1 identical over 9 bases. The V and J ends lost 5 bases and 4 bases, in that order; junction bases with no gene match: 9. The length of the CDR3 is 15 residues. CDR1 SGHTA and CDR2 FQGNSA come from the germline V gene.

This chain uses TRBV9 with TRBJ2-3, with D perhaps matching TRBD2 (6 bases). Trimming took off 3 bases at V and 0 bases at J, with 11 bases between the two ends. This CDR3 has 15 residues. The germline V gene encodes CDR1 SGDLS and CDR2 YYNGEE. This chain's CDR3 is CASSGPGLSTDTQYF. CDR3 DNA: TGTGCCAGCAGCGGACCGGGACTTAGCACAGATACGCAGTATTTT.

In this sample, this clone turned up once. DNA of the CDR3: TGTGCCAGCAGCTTAGTGGGGGACAGGGGGACTAACTATGGCTACACCTTC. It is translated as CASSLVGDRGTNYGYTF. This chain links TRBV7-8 with TRBJ1-2; 11 positions match TRBD1. V dropped 1 base and J dropped 0; count of bases not matched to a gene: 4. The CDR3 spans 17 residues. Germline V lookup: CDR1 SGHVS, CDR2 FQNEAQ. Drawing the rest from reference TRBV7-8 and TRBJ1-2, the complete variable domain is GAGVSQSPRYKVAKRGQDVALRCDPISGHVSLFWYQQALGQGPEFLTYFQNEAQLDKSGLPSDRFFAERPEGSVSTLKIQRTQQEDSAVYLCASSLVGDRGTNYGYTFGSGTRLTVV.